This entry concerns a single T cell receptor beta chain. V was clipped by 2 bases and J by 4 bases; unmatched bases: 4. The CDR3 loop spans 13 amino acids. CDR1 GTSNPN and CDR2 SVGIG come from the germline V gene (reference sequence). Data came from immunoSEQ multiplex PCR; TCRdb stores just in-frame clones and leaves some out. The sample holds 95,000 to 150,000 clones, about nine tenths seen once. These data originate in a study of blood T cell repertoires in COVID-19. The sequenced material came from peripheral blood. This chain links TRBV30 with TRBJ1-2; TRBD1 agrees at 7 bases. The TCR was taken from a man aged 40-50 years with acute or convalescent COVID-19. DNA of the CDR3: TGTGCCTGGAGTTCAGGGGGTTCCTATGGCTACACCTTC. This encodes CAWSSGGSYGYTF.